This T cell receptor beta chain came from a study of CD8 T cells in Susac syndrome. Study findings and constraints: The total CD8+ repertoires yielded around 15 Susac-specific public clones and the CD8+ TEMRA repertoires yielded about 5.

Only a few counts were recorded for this clonotype. Its specificity is not known. TEMRA cells were FACS-enriched and CD8+ and CD4+ T cells negatively isolated. RNA was extracted with the RNeasy kit, and a quantity of roughly 0.45 to 1 ug was reverse transcribed using random hexamers. TCRdb processed the immunoSEQ multiplex PCR reads anew with MiXCR; each CDR3 protein has one entry. The table has roughly 110,000 distinct CDR3 sequences, approximately 95% seen once. What was sequenced was CD8+ T cells from PBMCs. The receptor's source is a human donor with Susac syndrome.

The CDR3 protein is CASSFGGNTGELFF. CDR3 coding DNA: TGTGCCAGCAGTTTCGGGGGGAACACCGGGGAGCTGTTTTTT. This chain uses TRBV12-3 or TRBV12-4 with TRBJ2-2; D perhaps matches TRBD2 (6 bases). The CDR3 is 14 residues long. V was cut by 3 bases and J by 1 base, with 6 bases left in between.